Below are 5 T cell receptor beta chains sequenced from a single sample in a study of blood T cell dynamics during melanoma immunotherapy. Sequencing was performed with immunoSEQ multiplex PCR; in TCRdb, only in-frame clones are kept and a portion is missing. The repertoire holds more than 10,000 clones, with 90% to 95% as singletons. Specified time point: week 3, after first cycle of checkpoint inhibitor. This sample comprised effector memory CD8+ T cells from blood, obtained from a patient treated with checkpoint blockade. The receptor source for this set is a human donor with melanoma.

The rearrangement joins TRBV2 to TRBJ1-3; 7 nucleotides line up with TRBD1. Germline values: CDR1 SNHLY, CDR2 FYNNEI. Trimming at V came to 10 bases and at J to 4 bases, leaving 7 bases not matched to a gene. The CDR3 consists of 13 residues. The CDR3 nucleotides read TGTGCCACCACAGGGGAGACAGGAAACACCATATATTTT. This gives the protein CATTGETGNTIYF.

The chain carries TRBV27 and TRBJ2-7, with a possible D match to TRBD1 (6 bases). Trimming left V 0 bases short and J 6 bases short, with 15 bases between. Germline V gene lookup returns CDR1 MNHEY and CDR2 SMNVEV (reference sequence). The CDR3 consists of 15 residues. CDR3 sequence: CASSLSAGTLREQYF. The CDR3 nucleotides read TGTGCCAGCAGTTTATCGGCAGGGACATTGCGCGAGCAGTACTTC.

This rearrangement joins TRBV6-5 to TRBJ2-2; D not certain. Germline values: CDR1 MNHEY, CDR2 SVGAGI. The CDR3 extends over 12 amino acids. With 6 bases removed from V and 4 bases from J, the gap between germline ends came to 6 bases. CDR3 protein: CASRLSTGELFF. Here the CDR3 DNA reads TGTGCCAGCAGGCTAAGCACCGGGGAGCTGTTTTTT.

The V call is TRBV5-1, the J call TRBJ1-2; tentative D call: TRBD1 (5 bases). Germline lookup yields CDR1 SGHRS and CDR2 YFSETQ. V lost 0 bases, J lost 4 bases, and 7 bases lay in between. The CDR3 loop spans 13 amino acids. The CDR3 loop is CASSLETVYGYTF. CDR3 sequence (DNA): TGCGCCAGCAGCTTGGAGACAGTCTATGGCTACACCTTC.

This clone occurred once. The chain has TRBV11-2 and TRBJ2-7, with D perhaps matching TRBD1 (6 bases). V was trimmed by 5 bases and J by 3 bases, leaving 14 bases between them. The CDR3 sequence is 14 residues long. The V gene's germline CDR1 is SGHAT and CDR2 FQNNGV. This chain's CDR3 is CASSAPGTIYEQYF. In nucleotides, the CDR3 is TGTGCCAGCAGCGCACCCGGGACAATCTACGAGCAGTACTTC.